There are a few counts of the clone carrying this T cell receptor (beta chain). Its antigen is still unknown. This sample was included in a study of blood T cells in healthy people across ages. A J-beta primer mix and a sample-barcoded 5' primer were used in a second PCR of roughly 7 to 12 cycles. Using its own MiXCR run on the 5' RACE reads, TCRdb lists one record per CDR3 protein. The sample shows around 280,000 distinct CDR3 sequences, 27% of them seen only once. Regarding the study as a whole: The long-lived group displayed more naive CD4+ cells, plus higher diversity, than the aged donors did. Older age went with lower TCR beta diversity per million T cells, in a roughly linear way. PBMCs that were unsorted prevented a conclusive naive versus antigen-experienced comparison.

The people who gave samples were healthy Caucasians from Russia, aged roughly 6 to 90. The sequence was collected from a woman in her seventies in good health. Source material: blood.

The CDR3 nucleotides are TGTGCCAGCAGCCGGGACAGGGAATACGAGCAGTACTTC. This gives the protein CASSRDREYEQYF. The J gene is TRBJ2-5, the V gene TRBV7-2; 9 bases are a match to TRBD1. The J call may be in error: the DNA end matches TRBJ2-7 better. CDR3 length equals 13 residues. Germline V CDR1 and CDR2: SGHTA, FQGNSA.